The 16 T cell receptor beta chains below come from one sample, sequenced in a study of blood T cell repertoires in COVID-19. This table comes from immunoSEQ multiplex PCR, and its TCRdb copy is limited to in-frame clones, with some not included. The table has about 220,000 clones, over 70% seen once. The sequencing input was peripheral blood. These receptors all stem from a woman aged 70-85 years with acute or convalescent COVID-19.

The V call is TRBV10-3, the J call TRBJ2-5; 7 nucleotides line up with TRBD2. Germline values: CDR1 ENHRY, CDR2 SYGVKD. V dropped 4 bases and J dropped 7; count of bases not matched to a gene: 0. This CDR3 is 11 amino acids long. CDR3: CAISGEGTQYF. Here the CDR3 DNA reads TGTGCCATCAGTGGGGAGGGGACCCAGTACTTC.

The chain links TRBV5-6 to TRBJ2-1; D not certain. Germline V gene data show CDR1 as SGHDT and CDR2 as YYEEEE. The CDR3 has 14 residues. Trimming took off 1 base at V and 2 bases at J, with 7 bases between the two ends. CDR3 nucleotides: TGTGCCAGCAGCTTGAACAGTGCCTACAATGAGCAGTTCTTC. Protein sequence: CASSLNSAYNEQFF. Variable domain in full (rest from reference TRBV5-6 and TRBJ2-1): DAGVTQSPTHLIKTRGQQVTLRCSPKSGHDTVSWYQQALGQGPQFIFQYYEEEERQRGNFPDRFSGHQFPNYSSELNVNALLLGDSALYLCASSLNSAYNEQFFGPGTRLTVL.

The chain couples TRBV4-1 to TRBJ2-4; 7 bases are shared with TRBD2. The CDR3 has 15 residues. V shed 1 base and J 6 bases; nucleotides not matched to a gene: 6. Looked up from germline, CDR1 is MGHRA and CDR2 is YSYEKL. The CDR3, as DNA: TGCGCCAGCAGCCAAGTCGGCGGGGGTGGAAACATTCAGTACTTC. It yields the protein CASSQVGGGGNIQYF.

The chain has TRBV3-1 (or the pseudogene TRBV3-2) and TRBJ2-2; a possible D gene is TRBD2 (5 bases). CDR1 and CDR2 (germline): LGHDT, YNNKEL (reference sequence). V was cut by 4 bases and J by 4 bases, with 10 bases left in between. The CDR3 contains 14 residues. The DNA for the CDR3 is TGTGCCAGCAGCCCCCGACGGGGCACCGGGGAGCTGTTTTTT. As protein: CASSPRRGTGELFF.

Only a few counts were recorded for this clone. This chain links TRBV11-3 with TRBJ2-1; D might be TRBD1 (5 bases). Germline V gene sequence: CDR1 SGHNT, CDR2 YENEEA. Trimming took 2 bases from V and 6 from J, leaving 8 bases between them. The CDR3 is made up of 13 amino acids. The CDR3 reads CASSLLQANEQFF. The CDR3, as DNA: TGTGCCAGCAGCTTACTACAGGCCAATGAGCAGTTCTTC.

V and J are TRBV12-3 or TRBV12-4 and TRBJ2-7; D might be TRBD1 (6 bases). The CDR3 runs 13 residues. V lost 5 bases, J lost 5 bases, and 13 bases lay in between. The DNA for the CDR3 is TGTGCCAGCAGTCGACAGGTGGCAAACGAGCAGTACTTC. This encodes CASSRQVANEQYF.

The V gene is TRBV12-3 or TRBV12-4, the J gene TRBJ1-1, with 7 bases fitting TRBD1. Losses at the gene ends were 3 bases for V and 3 bases for J; bases not matched to a gene: 1. The CDR3 totals 13 residues. CDR3 bases: TGTGCCAGCAGTTTTCAGGGGGACACTGAAGCTTTCTTT. This gives the protein CASSFQGDTEAFF.

The chain employs TRBV7-2 and TRBJ2-7; perhaps TRBD1 as D (5 bases). CDR1 is SGHTA, CDR2 FQGNSA, per germline. Trimming took off 1 base at V and 6 bases at J, with 13 bases between the two ends. The CDR3 covers 14 residues. The CDR3 reads CASSLGRQGSEQYF. CDR3 DNA sequence: TGTGCCAGCAGCTTAGGAAGGCAGGGTAGCGAGCAGTACTTC.

The genes are TRBV27 and TRBJ2-1; 10 bases are shared with TRBD2. The CDR3 contains 17 residues. Germline CDR1 MNHEY, CDR2 SMNVEV (reference sequence). Trimming cost V 6 bases and J 5 bases; bases outside gene matches: 13. Written as DNA, the CDR3 is TGTGCCAGCAGCCGACTGCCAACAGCGGGGGGGCACAATGAGCAGTTCTTC. The encoded protein is CASSRLPTAGGHNEQFF.

The chain is built from TRBV30 and TRBJ2-7, with TRBD1 identical over 8 bases. The trim removed 3 bases at V and 4 bases at J, leaving 5 bases unmatched. The CDR3 covers 13 residues. The germline gives CDR1 GTSNPN, CDR2 SVGIG (reference sequence). The CDR3 here is CAWSPGTGYEQYF. The DNA for the CDR3 is TGTGCCTGGAGCCCAGGGACAGGTTACGAGCAGTACTTC.

This clone occurred many times. The gene calls are TRBV3-1 (or the pseudogene TRBV3-2) and TRBJ1-3, with D tentatively TRBD1 (6 bases). Germline CDR1 reads LGHDT; CDR2 reads YNNKEL (reference sequence). The CDR3 has 11 amino acids. V shed 10 bases and J shed 7 bases, with 11 bases lying between them. The CDR3 protein is CATSRGNTIYF. CDR3 bases: TGTGCCACCTCTAGGGGGAACACCATATATTTT.

V gene TRBV24-1 combines with J gene TRBJ2-2, with TRBD2 as a possible D gene (5 bases). The length of the CDR3 is 13 residues. Trimming took off 4 bases at V and 13 bases at J, with 15 bases between the two ends. The germline CDR1 and CDR2 sequences are KGHDR and SFDVKD. The DNA of the CDR3 is TGTGCCACCAGTGACACCCGGGAATATCGGCTGTTTTTT. Translation: CATSDTREYRLFF.

This rearrangement joins TRBV11-3 to TRBJ2-5; D not resolved. V lost 1 base, J lost 1 base, and 10 bases lay in between. Germline-derived CDR1 and CDR2 are SGHNT and YENEEA. The CDR3 length is 15 residues. Here the CDR3 reads CASSLGANGQETQYF. The CDR3 DNA sequence: TGTGCCAGCAGCTTAGGAGCGAACGGCCAAGAGACCCAGTACTTC.

Written as DNA, the CDR3 is TGCGCCAGCAGCCAATTCTGGGGTGGAGGACAGGACCTCTATGGCTACACCTTC. It encodes CASSQFWGGGQDLYGYTF. This chain uses TRBV4-1 with TRBJ1-2; 7 nucleotides agree with TRBD1. After removal of 2 bases from V and 4 bases from J, the junction contained 16 bases not matched to a gene. Germline lookup yields CDR1 MGHRA and CDR2 YSYEKL. The CDR3 contains 18 residues.

This clone was counted between two and nine times. This chain connects TRBV10-3 to TRBJ2-3, with 11 bases matching TRBD2. The CDR3 contains 14 residues. Germline-derived CDR1 and CDR2 are ENHRY and SYGVKD. Trimming took 7 bases from V and 5 from J; bases not matched to a gene: 5. The CDR3, as DNA: TGTGCCATCATGAGTGGGACTAGCGGAGATACGCAGTATTTT. As protein: CAIMSGTSGDTQYF.

The rearrangement uses TRBV7-3 and TRBJ2-5; D is possibly TRBD2 (5 bases). Germline V gene data show CDR1 as SGHTA and CDR2 as FQGTGA. The CDR3 loop spans 13 amino acids. V was cut by 5 bases and J by 7 bases, with 14 bases left in between. The CDR3 DNA is TGTGCCAGCAGCCCTGACTATCTAGGGACCCAGTACTTC. It translates to CASSPDYLGTQYF.